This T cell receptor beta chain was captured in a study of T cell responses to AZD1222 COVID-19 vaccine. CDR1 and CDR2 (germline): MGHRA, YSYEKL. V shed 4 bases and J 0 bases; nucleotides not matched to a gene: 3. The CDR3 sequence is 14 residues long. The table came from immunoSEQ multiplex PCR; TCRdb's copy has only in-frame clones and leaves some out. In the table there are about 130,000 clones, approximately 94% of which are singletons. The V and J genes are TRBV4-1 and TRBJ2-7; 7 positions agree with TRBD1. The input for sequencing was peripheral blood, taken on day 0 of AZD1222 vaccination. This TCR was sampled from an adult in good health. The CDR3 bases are TGCGCCAGCAGCCCGACAGGGCTCTCCTACGAGCAGTACTTC. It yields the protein CASSPTGLSYEQYF.